The text below deals with one TCR beta chain. It lacks a known antigen. No base quality information exists; no much larger clone differs at one position. Using the deep immunoSEQ assay, multiplex PCR amplified TCR CDR3 regions from genomic DNA. For each cell subset, the extracted genomic DNA was distributed evenly across all wells of several immunoSEQ 96-well plates, and each plate served as one replicate. For sorted subsets, each replicate PCR was loaded with approximately 190 ng genomic DNA, equivalent to 25,000 to 35,000 T cell genomes. The purified libraries were quantified using a Qubit 3.0 fluorometer, sized with a Bioanalyzer 2100, and then quantified again using the KAPA Library Quantification kit. Every immunoSEQ 96-well plate was sequenced on a separate single-read 150-cycle Illumina NextSeq 550 flow cell. As for how the authors treated the data: The immunoSEQ output contained only junctional sequences without quality scores, so filtering could not match that applied to full-length reads. To assign V/J genes and CDR3, sequences were annotated against IMGT germline references using PyIR, a Python wrapper for IgBLAST v1.9. Reads were filtered out if the reads had weak V/J assignments (E-value above 1e-6), no CDR3, stop codons, out-of-frame junctions, or ambiguous translated residues. V3J clonotypes were defined as sequences sharing the same inferred V gene, J gene, and CDR3 amino acid sequence. Percentage overlap between repertoires was calculated by dividing the number of shared unique clonotypes by the size of the smaller repertoire. Repertoire richness was assessed with RTK rarefaction, the Chao1 estimator, and Recon v2.1 estimates of unobserved clonotypes. OLGA was used to compute generation probabilities for all TCRbeta clonotypes that the gDNA method yielded from a few donors. Drawn from immuneACCESS, this table holds only the in-frame rearrangements with V and J called that TCRdb kept. Clones are partly lost; checked studies trace under half to an unresolved V gene and leave the rest unexplained. That table gives V, J and clone size, and the DNA gave D and trimming. The sample table shows around 2.1 million clones, and just over 90% are seen once. More than 1.5% of the sample rests with the top ten.

Trimming accounts for 6 bases at V and 3 bases at J, while the number of junction bases matched to no gene is 10. The CDR3 numbers 15 residues from cysteine through phenylalanine. Just CDR3 DNA is preserved here, 45 bases in frame from base 1. CDR1 and CDR2 (MDHEN, SYDVKM) derive from the germline V gene. This entry comes from a study of shared clonotypes between healthy human individuals (dated by TCRdb to the early 2020s). As for the study more broadly: The cohort included three men and a couple of women between 18 and 49 years of age. To increase sequencing depth and limit assay-specific biases, different laboratories used diverse techniques to prepare libraries and sequence TCR repertoires. For each donor, CD4 naive and CD4 memory were each given three plates, CD8 naive was given two plates, and CD8 memory was given one plate. Leukapheresis yielded between about 0.85 and 9.5 billion PBMCs per donor. The study deeply sequenced blood TCR repertoires of about five healthy adults to estimate repertoire size and the extent of clonotype sharing between individuals.

For the CD8 naive samples, CD45RO-negative cells were positively selected for CCR7, yielding a CD45RA+CCR7+ population from which TemRA cells were excluded. The donors were healthy, HIV-negative adults who had no recently reported acute infections or vaccinations. Every donor was a Caucasian adult residing in Nashville, Tennessee, USA. After blood collection by leukapheresis, PBMCs were isolated using Ficoll-Histopaque density gradient centrifugation and then cryopreserved in the vapor phase of liquid nitrogen. Analytical flow cytometry was used to check the purity and quantity of every magnetically sorted T cell population. From each sorted fraction, genomic DNA was isolated and quantified by UV absorbance on a Nanodrop 2000c. Results the study describes overall, beyond this receptor: Higher generation probabilities were observed for clonotypes shared by all four sorted-subset donors than for non-shared clonotypes. Pairwise subsampling indicated that sequencing depth was expected to affect the degree of clonotype sharing among donors. Incomplete sequencing was indicated by rarefaction of sorted-subset datasets, despite the large sequencing depth. Naive subsets generally had larger estimated clonotype richness than memory subsets did. Sampling was restricted to blood, and TCR repertoires in tissue are likely to differ from TCR repertoires in blood. Because the study included a small number of donors, the genetic and exposure-history diversity represented was limited. When a handful of donors were compared, the shared fraction of clonotypes was about 5.5% for naive CD4, about 4% for naive CD8, 2.3% for memory CD4, and approximately 0.4% for memory CD8.

In this chain, TRBV28 is recombined with TRBJ2-7, with 8 bases aligning to TRBD1. The source is a man aged 18 to 35 in good health. Some clones in this sample may be carry-over from other donors' samples. Sequenced input: naive CD8+ T cells from PBMCs. The sample's cell subset or site label, in plain terms: CD45RA+CCR7+. This receptor has the CDR3 CASSSDLDRDYEQYF. At the DNA level, the sequence is TGTGCCAGCAGCTCCGACCTGGACAGGGACTACGAGCAGTACTTC.